These 12 T cell receptor beta chains originate from one sample sequenced in a study of blood T cell repertoires in COVID-19. Assay used: immunoSEQ multiplex PCR; TCRdb lists only in-frame clones, some missing. The repertoire includes fewer than 70,000 clones, 80% to 95% of them detected once, and around 10% sits in the top ten. Input material: peripheral blood. The receptor source for this set is a woman older than 75 with active COVID-19.

The rearrangement uses TRBV3-1 (or the pseudogene TRBV3-2) and TRBJ2-3; D remains ambiguous. The length of the CDR3 is 12 residues. Looked up from germline, CDR1 is LGHDT and CDR2 is YNNKEL (reference sequence). Deletions cut 4 bases from V and 4 bases from J, with 6 bases between. CDR3 in amino acids: CASSRSADTQYF. The CDR3 DNA reads TGTGCCAGCAGCCGCTCAGCAGATACGCAGTATTTT.

This chain uses TRBV6-5 with TRBJ2-2, with a tentative D call TRBD1 (5 bases). Germline lookup yields CDR1 MNHEY and CDR2 SVGAGI. The V end lost 0 bases, the J end lost 5 bases, and 10 bases lay between the germline ends. CDR3 length equals 15 residues. The CDR3 reads CASSYSSGRTGELFF. In DNA form, the CDR3 reads TGTGCCAGCAGTTACTCGTCAGGGCGGACCGGGGAGCTGTTTTTT.

The chain is built from TRBV6-5 and TRBJ1-6; D is ambiguous. The germline V gene encodes CDR1 MNHEY and CDR2 SVGAGI. The V end lost 0 bases, the J end lost 6 bases, and 9 bases lay between the germline ends. The CDR3 has 15 amino acids. CDR3 loop: CASSYSRQRNSPLHF. CDR3 DNA: TGTGCCAGCAGTTACTCGAGGCAGCGTAATTCACCCCTCCACTTT.

The J gene is TRBJ2-1, the V gene TRBV5-4; possible D gene TRBD1, 6 bases. CDR1 and CDR2 from the germline V gene are SGHNT and YYREEE (reference sequence). V shed 4 bases and J shed 3 bases, with 11 bases lying between them. The CDR3 sequence is 14 residues long. In DNA, the CDR3 is TGTGCCAGCAGCGGGGCGACAGGCTACAATGAGCAGTTCTTC. Residues: CASSGATGYNEQFF. The variable domain in full, with the rest retrieved from reference TRBV5-4 and TRBJ2-1, is ETGVTQSPTHLIKTRGQQVTLRCSSQSGHNTVSWYQQALGQGPQFIFQYYREEENGRGNFPPRFSGLQFPNYSSELNVNALELDDSALYLCASSGATGYNEQFFGPGTRLTVL.

The chain uses TRBV11-2 and TRBJ1-1; possible D gene TRBD1, 5 bases. Germline V gene data show CDR1 as SGHAT and CDR2 as FQNNGV. This CDR3 contains 14 residues. The V end lost 5 bases, the J end lost 3 bases, and 13 bases lay between the germline ends. CDR3 sequence (DNA): TGTGCCAGCAGCCAGCGGGGGTCCCACACTGAAGCTTTCTTT. This codes for CASSQRGSHTEAFF. Supplemented by reference TRBV11-2 and TRBJ1-1, the full variable domain reads EAGVAQSPRYKIIEKRQSVAFWCNPISGHATLYWYQQILGQGPKLLIQFQNNGVVDDSQLPKDRFSAERLKGVDSTLKIQPAKLEDSAVYLCASSQRGSHTEAFFGQGTRLTVV.

The chain employs TRBV6-1 and TRBJ1-6; 9 bases match TRBD1. Looked up from germline, CDR1 is MNHNS and CDR2 is SASEGT. The CDR3 extends over 16 amino acids. With V trimmed by 0 bases and J by 9 bases, 6 bases remained unmatched. The CDR3 coding sequence is TGTGCCAGCAGTGAAGCCCTGGGACAGGGTAGTTCACCCCTCCACTTT. Encoded protein: CASSEALGQGSSPLHF.

The CDR3 spells CASSQSPVFNTGELFF. In DNA form, the CDR3 reads TGTGCCAGCAGCCAATCACCGGTTTTTAACACCGGGGAGCTGTTTTTT. The V call is TRBV3-1 (or the pseudogene TRBV3-2), the J call TRBJ2-2; no definite D call. CDR1 LGHDT and CDR2 YNNKEL come from the germline V gene (reference sequence). The V gene lost 2 bases and the J gene lost 2 bases, with 12 bases spanning the gap. The CDR3 has 16 amino acids.

This clone was picked up one time. The chain links TRBV6-1 to TRBJ2-1; TRBD2 matches 13 bases. There are 18 residues in the CDR3. J was trimmed by 0 bases and V by 4 bases; bases with no gene match: 6. Germline CDR1 MNHNS, CDR2 SASEGT. The CDR3 spells CASSALAGGGSSYNEQFF. CDR3 bases: TGTGCCAGCAGTGCACTAGCGGGGGGGGGAAGCTCCTACAATGAGCAGTTCTTC.

The chain carries TRBV10-3 and TRBJ1-1; D call uncertain. Germline values: CDR1 ENHRY, CDR2 SYGVKD. CDR3 size: 15 residues. V gave up 1 base and J gave up 0 bases, with 9 bases separating them. The CDR3, as DNA: TGTGCCATCAGTGAGTGGGGAGGGTTGAACACTGAAGCTTTCTTT. Translation: CAISEWGGLNTEAFF.

This chain links TRBV10-3 with TRBJ1-2, with 7 nucleotides matching TRBD1. The CDR3 length is 15 residues. Germline V gene data show CDR1 as ENHRY and CDR2 as SYGVKD. Germline trimming cut 6 bases from V and 3 bases from J; bases unmatched to any gene: 10. CDR3 bases: TGTGCCATCAGCCCAAATCGGCAGGGGGACTATGGCTACACCTTC. Translation: CAISPNRQGDYGYTF.

This chain uses TRBV4-1 with TRBJ1-2; no clear D. The CDR3 totals 16 residues. Germline V gene lookup returns CDR1 MGHRA and CDR2 YSYEKL. Trimming removed 0 bases at V and 1 base at J, with 12 bases between. The CDR3 nucleotides read TGCGCCAGCAGCCAAGAATATGGCGGCCTTAACTATGGCTACACCTTC. Protein: CASSQEYGGLNYGYTF.

V usage is TRBV19 and J usage is TRBJ1-4; TRBD1 is a possible D gene (5 bases). Trimming left V 6 bases short and J 3 bases short, with 17 bases between. CDR3 size: 16 residues. Germline V gene sequence: CDR1 LNHDA, CDR2 SQIVND (reference sequence). The CDR3 sequence: CASRATRGSPNEKLFF. CDR3 coding DNA: TGTGCCAGTAGAGCGACTCGGGGGAGTCCTAATGAAAAACTGTTTTTT.